These 23 T cell receptor beta chains originate from one sample sequenced in a study of vaccination and CD4 T cells after COVID-19. No antigen has been identified for these receptors. Sequencing of the DNA from cultured CD4+ T cells was carried out with the Oncomine TCR Beta short-read assay. TCRdb re-called the PCR reads through MiXCR, storing one row per CDR3 protein. The table records fewer than 30,000 distinct CDR3 sequences, about 50% of them present only once. Treatment: approximately nine-day PBMC culture with coronavirus spike peptide pools or control peptides (ViraFEST assay). Sequenced material: CD4+ T cells from blood, cultured in vitro, taken before SARS-CoV-2 vaccination. Receptors were obtained from a human donor who received a COVID-19 vaccine.

The CDR3 DNA is TGCAGTGCTAGGGCGGGGAATGTCTACGAGCAGTACTTC. It specifies CSARAGNVYEQYF. The chain links TRBV20-1 to TRBJ2-7, with D possibly being TRBD2 (6 bases). Per the germline V gene, CDR1 is DFQATT and CDR2 is SNEGSKA (reference sequence). The CDR3 extends over 13 amino acids. Trimming stripped 3 bases from V and 3 bases from J, with 12 bases between.

This chain links TRBV7-9 with TRBJ2-5, with no clear D. CDR3 size: 15 residues. Trimming took 1 base from V and 2 from J, leaving 11 bases between them. Germline CDR1 and CDR2: SEHNR and FQNEAQ (reference sequence). The CDR3 loop reads CASSLVGRIQETQYF. The DNA for the CDR3 is TGTGCCAGCAGCTTAGTTGGCAGAATACAAGAGACCCAGTACTTC.

This clonotype was seen a handful of times. V gene TRBV5-4 combines with J gene TRBJ2-5; D is unclear. The germline V gene has CDR1 SGHNT and CDR2 YYREEE (reference sequence). The V end was cut by 0 bases, the J end by 4 bases, with 7 bases between. The CDR3 is made up of 13 amino acids. CDR3 sequence reads: CASSLAPSETQYF. In DNA form, the CDR3 reads TGTGCCAGCAGCTTGGCCCCCTCAGAGACCCAGTACTTC.

This CDR3 reads CATSDTGQGFAGDTDTQYF. The CDR3 DNA follows: TGTGCCACCAGTGATACTGGACAGGGTTTCGCAGGTGACACAGATACGCAGTATTTT. The gene calls are TRBV24-1 and TRBJ2-3, with 8 positions matching TRBD1. The V gene end was trimmed by 3 bases and the J gene end by 2 bases; junction bases not matched to a gene: 15. The CDR3 extends over 19 amino acids. Germline V CDR1 and CDR2: KGHDR, SFDVKD.

A single count supports this clonotype. The CDR3 protein is CASSRLAKNIQYF. The CDR3, as DNA: TGTGCCAGCAGCCGCCTAGCCAAAAACATTCAGTACTTC. The rearrangement uses TRBV2 and TRBJ2-4; D remains ambiguous. The germline V gene encodes CDR1 SNHLY and CDR2 FYNNEI. The CDR3 runs 13 residues. V dropped 6 bases and J dropped 0 bases, with 6 bases sitting between them.

This clonotype was found a few times. The chain recombines TRBV20-1 with TRBJ1-4; D remains ambiguous. Germline loops: CDR1 DFQATT, CDR2 SNEGSKA (reference sequence). V lost 1 base and J lost 5, with 8 bases in between. The CDR3 consists of 13 residues. The CDR3 loop reads CSARGRANEKLFF. The CDR3 coding sequence is TGCAGTGCTAGAGGGAGAGCAAATGAAAAACTGTTTTTT.

V gene TRBV7-2 combines with J gene TRBJ2-1; 8 nucleotides align to TRBD2. The CDR3 covers 15 residues. Germline V gene lookup returns CDR1 SGHTA and CDR2 FQGNSA. J gave up 7 bases and V 3 bases, and 8 bases lay outside the gene matches. The CDR3 DNA reads TGTGCCAGCAGCTTGGACGGGGGGGCGAGAAATGAGCAGTTCTTC. Protein product: CASSLDGGARNEQFF. Combining the CDR3 with reference TRBV7-2 and TRBJ2-1 gives the whole variable domain GAGVSQSPSNKVTEKGKDVELRCDPISGHTALYWYRQSLGQGLEFLIYFQGNSAPDKSGLPSDRFSAERTGGSVSTLTIQRTQQEDSAVYLCASSLDGGARNEQFFGPGTRLTVL.

This chain connects TRBV6-5 to TRBJ2-1; 11 bases map to TRBD2. The CDR3 is made up of 15 amino acids. The germline gives CDR1 MNHEY, CDR2 SVGAGI. V lost 4 bases to trimming and J lost 4 bases; unmatched junction nucleotides: 3. The CDR3 nucleotides read TGTGCCAGCAGTTTGACTAGCGGGGAATACAATGAGCAGTTCTTC. This codes for CASSLTSGEYNEQFF.

The rearrangement uses TRBV20-1 and TRBJ2-5, with D unresolved. V was clipped by 3 bases and J by 5 bases, with 7 bases between them. Germline values: CDR1 DFQATT, CDR2 SNEGSKA (reference sequence). The length of the CDR3 is 11 residues. The CDR3 bases are TGCAGTGCTAGTTGGGCGGAGACCCAGTACTTC. Translation: CSASWAETQYF.

This clonotype showed up just a few times. V gene TRBV24-1 combines with J gene TRBJ1-2, with 8 bases that match TRBD1. The CDR3 has 16 residues. The junction had 7 bases not matched to a gene; V was cut back by 5 bases and J by 0 bases. Germline V gives CDR1 KGHDR, CDR2 SFDVKD. The CDR3 region has the DNA TGTGCCACCAGTGGTTCGGGACAGGCCTCTAACTATGGCTACACCTTC. It codes for CATSGSGQASNYGYTF.

A few counts support this clonotype. This chain joins TRBV20-1 and TRBJ2-3; the D gene could be TRBD1 or TRBD2 (5 bases each). Germline V lookup: CDR1 DFQATT, CDR2 SNEGSKA (reference sequence). The CDR3 is 15 amino acids. The ends were cut back, 1 base at V and 4 bases at J, with 15 bases in the middle. In DNA form, the CDR3 reads TGCAGTGCTAGAGGAGGGGTAGATCCATCAGATACGCAGTATTTT. It yields the protein CSARGGVDPSDTQYF.

The gene calls are TRBV2 and TRBJ2-7; TRBD1 aligns across 11 bases. This CDR3 contains 15 residues. Germline assignment: CDR1 SNHLY and CDR2 FYNNEI. The J segment lost 8 bases and the V segment lost 4 bases, leaving 10 bases of the junction unmatched. The DNA of the CDR3 is TGTGCCAGCAGTGCGGACAGGGGGCCTGTGGTGAAGCAGTACTTC. It yields the protein CASSADRGPVVKQYF.

V gene TRBV7-2 combines with J gene TRBJ2-3; 7 bases fit TRBD2. The V gene end was trimmed by 1 base and the J gene end by 2 bases; junction bases not matched to a gene: 3. From germline, CDR1 is SGHTA and CDR2 FQGNSA. This CDR3 region has 15 residues. CDR3 sequence reads: CASSLGGGDTDTQYF. CDR3 DNA sequence: TGTGCCAGCAGCTTAGGCGGGGGTGACACAGATACGCAGTATTTT.

The J gene is TRBJ1-5, the V gene TRBV19, with a tentative D call TRBD1 (5 bases). CDR1 is LNHDA, CDR2 SQIVND, per germline (reference sequence). Between the trimmed V and J ends, which lost 3 bases and 2 bases, there was a span of 11 bases. The CDR3 contains 15 residues. The DNA for the CDR3 is TGTGCCAGTAGTATTTCCGGGGGGGGCAATCAGCCCCAGCATTTT. This sequence encodes CASSISGGGNQPQHF.

The chain has TRBV7-9 and TRBJ2-7, with 10 bases matching TRBD1. CDR3 length: 16 amino acids. V shed 4 bases, J shed 7 bases, and the junction held 13 bases outside the gene matches. Germline-derived CDR1 and CDR2 are SEHNR and FQNEAQ (reference sequence). CDR3: CASSWGMTGGTEEQYF. The CDR3 region has the DNA TGTGCCAGCAGCTGGGGAATGACAGGGGGCACGGAGGAGCAGTACTTC.

The chain carries TRBV20-1 and TRBJ2-7; unclear D gene. The V end lost 3 bases, the J end lost 1 base, and 16 bases lay between the germline ends. The CDR3 length is 15 residues. CDR1 is DFQATT, CDR2 SNEGSKA, per germline (reference sequence). CDR3 protein: CSARSSIHSSYEQYF. In DNA form, the CDR3 reads TGCAGTGCTAGGTCGAGTATTCATTCATCCTACGAGCAGTACTTC.

The rearrangement links TRBV25-1 to TRBJ1-6; possibly TRBD1 for D (6 bases). The V gene lost 6 bases and the J gene lost 3 bases, with 12 bases spanning the gap. There are 15 residues in the CDR3. Germline V gene data show CDR1 as MGHDK and CDR2 as SYGVNS. CDR3 sequence (DNA): TGTGCCAGCAGGGAAGGACAGTTCTATAATTCACCCCTCCACTTT. Protein: CASREGQFYNSPLHF.

This rearrangement joins TRBV5-4 to TRBJ1-2; D possibly corresponds to TRBD1 (5 bases). The CDR3 extends over 15 amino acids. Trimming left V 1 base short and J 0 bases short, with 10 bases between. CDR1 and CDR2 from the germline V gene are SGHNT and YYREEE (reference sequence). CDR3 region: CASSLWGFSNYGYTF. Written as DNA, the CDR3 is TGTGCCAGCAGCTTGTGGGGCTTTTCTAACTATGGCTACACCTTC.

This clonotype has more than one count but fewer than ten. The V and J genes are TRBV19 and TRBJ1-1; 10 nucleotides agree with TRBD1. The junction had 2 bases not matched to a gene; V was cut back by 5 bases and J by 5 bases. From germline, CDR1 is LNHDA and CDR2 SQIVND (reference sequence). This CDR3 is built from 13 residues. The CDR3 bases are TGTGCCAGTAGTGGGGGACAGGGGACTGAAGCTTTCTTT. This codes for CASSGGQGTEAFF.

About this clonotype itself: Its ends do not fully match the called genes, so a read error is possible. CDR3 sequence reads: CASRDRQGEGYGCTF. DNA of the CDR3: TGTGCCAGCAGGGACAGACAGGGGGAGGGCTATGGCTGCACCTTC. The genes are TRBV6-1 and TRBJ1-2; 9 bases agree with TRBD1. In germline, CDR1 is MNHNS, CDR2 SASEGT. The CDR3 is 15 residues long.

The chain carries TRBV20-1 and TRBJ1-5; 8 bases agree with TRBD1. Germline lookup yields CDR1 DFQATT and CDR2 SNEGSKA (reference sequence). This CDR3 is 15 amino acids long. The J segment lost 4 bases and the V segment lost 6 bases, leaving 11 bases of the junction unmatched. The CDR3: CSASLGTGLNQPQHF. The CDR3 region has the DNA TGCAGTGCCTCACTTGGGACAGGCCTAAATCAGCCCCAGCATTTT.

The rearrangement uses TRBV20-1 and TRBJ2-1; 13 bases match TRBD2. This CDR3 has 15 residues. Trimming cost V 0 bases and J 6 bases; bases outside gene matches: 2. Germline CDR1 DFQATT, CDR2 SNEGSKA (reference sequence). Here the CDR3 reads CSARDRTSGGNEQFF. The CDR3, as DNA: TGCAGTGCTAGAGATAGGACTAGCGGGGGCAATGAGCAGTTCTTC.

The chain combines TRBV6-2 or TRBV6-3 with TRBJ2-1, with TRBD2 identical over 8 bases. With V trimmed by 8 bases and J by 3 bases, 3 bases remained unmatched. The CDR3 spans 13 residues. Per germline, CDR1 MNHEY and CDR2 SVGEGT. DNA for the CDR3: TGTGCCAGCCGGGGGGGGTTCTACAATGAGCAGTTCTTC. It codes for CASRGGFYNEQFF.